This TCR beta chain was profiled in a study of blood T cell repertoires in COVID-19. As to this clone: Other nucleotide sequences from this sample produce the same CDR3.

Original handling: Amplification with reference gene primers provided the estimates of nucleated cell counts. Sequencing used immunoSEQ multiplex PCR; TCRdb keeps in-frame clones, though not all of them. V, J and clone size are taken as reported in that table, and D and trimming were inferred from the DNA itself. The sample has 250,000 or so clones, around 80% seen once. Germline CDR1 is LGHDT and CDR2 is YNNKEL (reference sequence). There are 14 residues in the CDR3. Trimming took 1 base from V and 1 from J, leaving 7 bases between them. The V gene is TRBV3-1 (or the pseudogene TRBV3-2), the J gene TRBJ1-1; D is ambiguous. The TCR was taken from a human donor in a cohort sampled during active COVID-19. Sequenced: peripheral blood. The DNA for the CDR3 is TGTGCCAGCAGCCAAGGAGGGAGGAACACTGAAGCTTTCTTT. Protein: CASSQGGRNTEAFF.